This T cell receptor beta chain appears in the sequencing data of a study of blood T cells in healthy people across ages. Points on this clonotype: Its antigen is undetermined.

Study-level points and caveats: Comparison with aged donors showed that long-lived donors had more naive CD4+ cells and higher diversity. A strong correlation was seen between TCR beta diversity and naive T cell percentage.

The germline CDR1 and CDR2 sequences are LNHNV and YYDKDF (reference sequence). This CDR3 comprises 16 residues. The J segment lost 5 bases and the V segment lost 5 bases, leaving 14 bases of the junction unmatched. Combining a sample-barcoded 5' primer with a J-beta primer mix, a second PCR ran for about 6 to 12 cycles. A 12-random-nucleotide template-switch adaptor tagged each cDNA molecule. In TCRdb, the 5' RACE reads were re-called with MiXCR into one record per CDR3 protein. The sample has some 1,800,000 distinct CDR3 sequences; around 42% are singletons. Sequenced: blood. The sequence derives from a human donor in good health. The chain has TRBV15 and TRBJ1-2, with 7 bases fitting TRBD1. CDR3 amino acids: CATSLGRGGHGYGYTF. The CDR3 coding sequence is TGTGCCACCAGCTTGGGGAGAGGGGGCCATGGTTATGGCTACACCTTC.